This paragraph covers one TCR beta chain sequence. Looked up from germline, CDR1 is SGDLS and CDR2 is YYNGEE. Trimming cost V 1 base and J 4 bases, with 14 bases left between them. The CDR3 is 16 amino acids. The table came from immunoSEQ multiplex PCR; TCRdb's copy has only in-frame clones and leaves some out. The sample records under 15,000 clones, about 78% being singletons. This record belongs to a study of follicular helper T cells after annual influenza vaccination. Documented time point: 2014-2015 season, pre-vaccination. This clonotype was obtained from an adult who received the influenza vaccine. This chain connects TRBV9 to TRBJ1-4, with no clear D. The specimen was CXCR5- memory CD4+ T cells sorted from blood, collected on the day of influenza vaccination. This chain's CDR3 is CASSVTPGGLNEKLFF. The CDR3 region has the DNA TGTGCCAGCAGCGTAACCCCGGGAGGACTTAATGAAAAACTGTTTTTT.